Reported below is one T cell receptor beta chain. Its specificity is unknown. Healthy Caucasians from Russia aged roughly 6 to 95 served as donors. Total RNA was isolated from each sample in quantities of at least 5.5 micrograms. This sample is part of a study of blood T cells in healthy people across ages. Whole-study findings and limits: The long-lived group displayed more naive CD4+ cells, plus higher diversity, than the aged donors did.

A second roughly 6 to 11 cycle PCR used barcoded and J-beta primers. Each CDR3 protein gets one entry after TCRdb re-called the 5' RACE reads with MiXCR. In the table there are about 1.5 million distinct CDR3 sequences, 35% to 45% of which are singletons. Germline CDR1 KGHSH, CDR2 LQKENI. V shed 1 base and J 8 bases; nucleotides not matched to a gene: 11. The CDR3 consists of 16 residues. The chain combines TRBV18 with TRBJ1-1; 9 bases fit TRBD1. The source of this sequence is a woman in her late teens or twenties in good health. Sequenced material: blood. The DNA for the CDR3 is TGTGCCAGCTCACCACAAGGGCCACAGGGGGCAGAGGAAGCTTTCTTT. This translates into CASSPQGPQGAEEAFF.